The 2 T cell receptor beta chains presented below share a single source sample, sequenced in a study of beta chain features in type 1 diabetes (dated by TCRdb to 2016 to 2019). The method behind the library was the immunoSEQ multiplex PCR assay. The entire isolated RNA was reverse transcribed using the High Capacity cDNA Reverse Transcription Kit, and thus expressed TCRB transcripts were sequenced. Drawn from immuneACCESS, this table holds only the in-frame rearrangements with V and J called that TCRdb kept. Clones are partly lost; checked studies trace under half to an unresolved V gene and leave the rest unexplained. The sample contains nearly 350,000 clones, approximately 8.2% of them found a single time. Of the sample, around 0.44% falls within the top ten clones. Sequencing used central memory CD4+ T cells from blood. Receptors originate from a woman under 30 in good health.

This CDR3 is CASSPTTGTFDEQYF. The DNA of the CDR3 is TGTGCCAGCTCACCAACAACAGGGACGTTCGACGAGCAGTACTTC. The chain uses TRBV18 and TRBJ2-7; D might be TRBD1 (6 bases). V lost 2 bases, J lost 5 bases, and 16 bases lay in between. The germline gives CDR1 KGHSH, CDR2 LQKENI. This CDR3 region has 15 residues.

This rearrangement joins TRBV9 to TRBJ1-2; no definite D call. The ends were cut back, 3 bases at V and 3 bases at J, with 9 bases in the middle. CDR1 is SGDLS, CDR2 YYNGEE, per germline. CDR3 length equals 13 residues. CDR3: CASSADTHYGYTF. The CDR3 DNA sequence: TGTGCCAGCAGCGCCGACACGCACTATGGCTACACCTTC.